Listed here is a single TCR beta chain. The data were taken from a study of blood T cell dynamics during melanoma immunotherapy. Study-level information: First-line therapy was either pembrolizumab or nivolumab with ipilimumab for metastatic melanoma.

Described time point: pre-treatment baseline. A fixed DNA input of about 320 ng was used per bulk PBMC sample. Sequencing used immunoSEQ multiplex PCR; TCRdb keeps in-frame clones, though not all of them. The sample shows some 10,000 clones, 80% to 90% of them seen only once. The receptor was derived from a human donor with melanoma. The specimen comprised blood, sampled from a patient treated with checkpoint blockade.

This CDR3 reads CASKKGDTNTGELFF. The CDR3 coding sequence is TGTGCCAGCAAGAAAGGGGACACGAACACCGGGGAGCTGTTTTTT. This chain links TRBV2 with TRBJ2-2, with D maybe TRBD1 (6 bases). Deletions cut 7 bases from V and 0 bases from J, with 12 bases between. Germline V gene data show CDR1 as SNHLY and CDR2 as FYNNEI. This CDR3 has 15 residues.